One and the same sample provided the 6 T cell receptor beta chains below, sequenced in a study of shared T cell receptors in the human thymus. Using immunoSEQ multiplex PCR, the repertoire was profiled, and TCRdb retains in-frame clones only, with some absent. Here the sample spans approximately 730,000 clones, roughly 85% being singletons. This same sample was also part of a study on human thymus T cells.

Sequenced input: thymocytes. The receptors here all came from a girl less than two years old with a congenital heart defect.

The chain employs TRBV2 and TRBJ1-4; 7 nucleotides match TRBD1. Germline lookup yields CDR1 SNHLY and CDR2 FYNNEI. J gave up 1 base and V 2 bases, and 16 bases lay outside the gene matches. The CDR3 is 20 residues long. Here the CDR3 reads CASSEFLFRWGDRTNEKLFF. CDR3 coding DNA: TGTGCCAGCAGTGAATTTCTTTTTAGATGGGGGGACAGAACTAATGAAAAACTGTTTTTT.

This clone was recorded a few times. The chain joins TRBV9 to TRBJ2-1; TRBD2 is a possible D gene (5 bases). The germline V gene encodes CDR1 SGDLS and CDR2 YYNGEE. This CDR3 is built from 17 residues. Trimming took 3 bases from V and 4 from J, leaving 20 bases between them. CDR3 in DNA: TGTGCCAGCAGCGCCCCTAGCTCACACCACTTTTACAATGAGCAGTTCTTC. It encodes CASSAPSSHHFYNEQFF.

CDR3 loop: CASSTRGKGHSPNYGYTF. The CDR3 DNA is TGTGCCAGCAGCACAAGGGGGAAAGGCCACTCTCCGAACTATGGCTACACCTTC. This chain connects TRBV11-2 to TRBJ1-2; D is perhaps TRBD1 (6 bases). V lost 5 bases, J lost 2 bases, and 24 bases lay in between. Germline V CDR1 and CDR2: SGHAT, FQNNGV. The CDR3 sequence is 18 residues long.

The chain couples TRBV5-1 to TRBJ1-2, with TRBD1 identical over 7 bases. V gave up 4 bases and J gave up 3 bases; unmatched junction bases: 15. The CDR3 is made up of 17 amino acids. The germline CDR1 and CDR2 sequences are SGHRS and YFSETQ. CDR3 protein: CASSHESRQGLDYGYTF. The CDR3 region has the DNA TGCGCCAGCAGCCATGAGAGCAGACAGGGCCTTGACTATGGCTACACCTTC.

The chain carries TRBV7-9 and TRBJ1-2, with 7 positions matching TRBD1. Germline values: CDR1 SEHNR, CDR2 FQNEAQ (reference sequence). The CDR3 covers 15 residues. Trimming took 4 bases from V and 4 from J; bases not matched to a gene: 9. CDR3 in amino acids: CASSWTGSLFYGYTF. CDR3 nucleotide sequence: TGTGCCAGCAGCTGGACAGGTTCCTTATTCTATGGCTACACCTTC.

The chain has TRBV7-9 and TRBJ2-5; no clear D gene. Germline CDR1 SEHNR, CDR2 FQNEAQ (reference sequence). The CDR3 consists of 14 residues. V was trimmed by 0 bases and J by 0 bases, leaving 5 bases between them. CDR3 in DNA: TGTGCCAGCAGCTTAGCTACGGACCAAGAGACCCAGTACTTC. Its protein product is CASSLATDQETQYF.